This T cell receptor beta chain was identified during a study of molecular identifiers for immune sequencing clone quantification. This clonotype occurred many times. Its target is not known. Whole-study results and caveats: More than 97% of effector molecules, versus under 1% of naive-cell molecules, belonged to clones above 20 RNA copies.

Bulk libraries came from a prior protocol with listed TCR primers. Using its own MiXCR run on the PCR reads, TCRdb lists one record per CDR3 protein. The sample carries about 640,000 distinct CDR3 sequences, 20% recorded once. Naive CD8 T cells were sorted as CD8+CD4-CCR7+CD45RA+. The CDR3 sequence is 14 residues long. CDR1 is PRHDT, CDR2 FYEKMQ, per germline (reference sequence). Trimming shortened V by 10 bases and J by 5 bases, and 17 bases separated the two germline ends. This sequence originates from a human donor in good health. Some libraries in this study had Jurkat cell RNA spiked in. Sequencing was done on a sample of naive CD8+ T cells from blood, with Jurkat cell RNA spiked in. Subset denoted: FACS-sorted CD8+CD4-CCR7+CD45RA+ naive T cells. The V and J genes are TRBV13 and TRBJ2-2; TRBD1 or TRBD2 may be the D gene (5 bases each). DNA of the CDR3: TGTGCCATCCCGGGGACCACGAGGACCGGGGAGCTGTTTTTT. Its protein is CAIPGTTRTGELFF.